This T cell receptor (beta chain) was captured by sequencing in a study of cytomegalovirus exposure and HLA in healthy donors. About the research overall: In an earlier analysis, around 100 million unique TCR beta sequences were found from 150 million to 200 million T cells. Study-wide results and limits: Some V segments could not be told apart, so they were left out, TRBV6-2 and TRBV6-3 among them. Despite most TCR sequences being rare, some public TCRs occurred in many donors.

PCR employed 60 Vbeta and 13 Jbeta primers. Authors' processing steps: The count from a later analysis was tens of millions of unique TCR beta chains, 9 million to 12 million of them shared. Clones were read by immunoSEQ multiplex PCR, and TCRdb kept only the in-frame ones, dropping some. From that table come the V and J calls and clone size; the DNA was used to work out D and trimming. The table lists some 150,000 clones, around 82% of them singletons. As concerns this clone: Its cognate antigen is unknown.

V lost 4 bases, J lost 6 bases, and 25 bases lay in between. There are 17 residues in the CDR3. CDR1 is SGHTS and CDR2 is YDEGEE in the germline V gene. Sequencing input: PBMCs. This clonotype was sampled from a man aged 50 or older in good health and CMV-seronegative. This chain joins TRBV5-8 and TRBJ1-1; the D gene is possibly TRBD1 (6 bases). The CDR3 spells CASSLGTGKTLNAEAFF. The CDR3, as DNA: TGTGCCAGCAGCCTGGGAACAGGGAAGACTTTAAACGCTGAAGCTTTCTTT. The whole variable domain, filled in from reference TRBV5-8 and TRBJ1-1, reads EAGVTQSPTHLIKTRGQQATLRCSPISGHTSVYWYQQALGLGLQFLLWYDEGEERNRGNFPPRFSGRQFPNYSSELNVNALELEDSALYLCASSLGTGKTLNAEAFFGQGTRLTVV.